This T cell receptor beta chain was observed in a study of blood T cell repertoires in COVID-19. Per germline, CDR1 SGHRS and CDR2 YFSETQ. This CDR3 is 14 amino acids long. Between the trimmed V and J ends, which lost 4 bases and 4 bases, there was a span of 14 bases. TCRdb's table, derived via immunoSEQ multiplex PCR, lists solely in-frame clones and lacks some. The sample carries about 230,000 clones, 65% to 85% recorded once. V is TRBV5-1 and J is TRBJ2-5, with unresolved D. This clonotype was obtained from a middle-aged man with acute or convalescent COVID-19. The specimen was peripheral blood. In nucleotides, the CDR3 is TGCGCCAGCAGCAAAGAGGCTCGTGCAGAGACCCAGTACTTC. This translates into CASSKEARAETQYF.